The 27 T cell receptor beta chains in this list originate from one sample, sequenced in a study of cytomegalovirus exposure and HLA in healthy donors. 13 Jbeta primers and 60 Vbeta primers were used for the PCR. This table comes from immunoSEQ multiplex PCR, and its TCRdb copy is limited to in-frame clones, with some not included. Its table records over 100,000 clones. Material for sequencing was PBMCs. The receptors here all came from a man between 18 and 35 years old in good health and CMV-seronegative.

The chain joins TRBV18 to TRBJ2-5, with 8 bases that match TRBD1. Germline assignment: CDR1 KGHSH and CDR2 LQKENI. This CDR3 has 14 residues. The ends lost 6 bases at V and 1 base at J; junction bases unmatched: 4. The CDR3 DNA sequence: TGTGCCAGCTCGCTGGGACAGGTCCAAGAGACCCAGTACTTC. Residues: CASSLGQVQETQYF.

The rearrangement joins TRBV7-2 to TRBJ2-7; D remains ambiguous. Germline assignment: CDR1 SGHTA and CDR2 FQGNSA. Deletions cut 2 bases from V and 0 bases from J, with 8 bases between. The length of the CDR3 is 14 residues. The DNA of the CDR3 is TGTGCCAGCAGCTTACTAGTCAGCTCCTACGAGCAGTACTTC. This encodes CASSLLVSSYEQYF.

V usage is TRBV7-2 and J usage is TRBJ1-5; a weak D match, TRBD1 (5 bases). V lost 3 bases and J lost 7, with 13 bases in between. The length of the CDR3 is 14 residues. Germline CDR1 reads SGHTA; CDR2 reads FQGNSA. CDR3 amino acids: CASSFEPGGQPQHF. The CDR3 region has the DNA TGTGCCAGCAGCTTCGAGCCGGGGGGACAGCCCCAGCATTTT.

The chain couples TRBV19 to TRBJ1-2; maybe TRBD1 (6 bases). The CDR3 spans 13 residues. Germline-derived CDR1 and CDR2 are LNHDA and SQIVND (reference sequence). V was cut by 8 bases and J by 7 bases, with 17 bases left in between. The CDR3 region has the DNA TGTGCCAGTCTCGACAGGAACAAGGGTGGCTACACCTTC. Protein: CASLDRNKGGYTF.

The rearrangement links TRBV6-5 to TRBJ1-2, with 11 positions matching TRBD1. J was trimmed by 3 bases and V by 2 bases; bases with no gene match: 5. The CDR3 loop spans 16 amino acids. Germline CDR1 reads MNHEY; CDR2 reads SVGAGI. CDR3 DNA sequence: TGTGCCAGCAGTTACACCGGACAGGGGGCGCACTATGGCTACACCTTC. Translated: CASSYTGQGAHYGYTF.

The chain carries TRBV27 and TRBJ2-7; 12 bases line up with TRBD2. Germline trimming cut 3 bases from V and 3 bases from J; bases unmatched to any gene: 3. The germline CDR1 and CDR2 sequences are MNHEY and SMNVEV (reference sequence). The CDR3 runs 15 residues. DNA for the CDR3: TGTGCCAGCAGTTTCAGACTAGCGGGAGTCTACGAGCAGTACTTC. Protein product: CASSFRLAGVYEQYF.

V gene TRBV9 combines with J gene TRBJ2-3; 7 bases are shared with TRBD2. J lost 1 base, V lost 3 bases, and 5 bases had no gene match. In germline, CDR1 is SGDLS, CDR2 YYNGEE. The CDR3 is made up of 15 amino acids. The CDR3 loop is CASSATSGGTDTQYF. DNA of the CDR3: TGTGCCAGCAGCGCCACCAGCGGGGGCACAGATACGCAGTATTTT.

The chain links TRBV7-9 to TRBJ2-6, with TRBD1 matching over 7 bases. Per germline, CDR1 SEHNR and CDR2 FQNEAQ (reference sequence). This CDR3 has 19 residues. Germline trimming cut 1 base from V and 5 bases from J; bases unmatched to any gene: 14. The CDR3 protein is CASSLGGQPRFLWANVLTF. In DNA, the CDR3 is TGTGCCAGCAGCTTAGGGGGACAGCCTCGATTTCTCTGGGCCAACGTCCTGACTTTC.

This chain joins TRBV7-9 and TRBJ1-2; D might be TRBD1 (6 bases). Germline CDR1 SEHNR, CDR2 FQNEAQ (reference sequence). Trimming took 5 bases from V and 6 from J, leaving 16 bases between them. The CDR3 sequence is 14 residues long. The DNA for the CDR3 is TGTGCCAGCAGCACAGGGACAAACAGGAATGGCTACACCTTC. Translation gives CASSTGTNRNGYTF.

V usage is TRBV6-1 and J usage is TRBJ2-1; 11 positions agree with TRBD2. Germline V gene sequence: CDR1 MNHNS, CDR2 SASEGT. The CDR3 contains 16 residues. The trim removed 3 bases at V and 4 bases at J, leaving 5 bases unmatched. CDR3 coding DNA: TGTGCCAGCAGTGACATTAGCGGGAGGGCGTACAATGAGCAGTTCTTC. Its protein product is CASSDISGRAYNEQFF.

The chain carries TRBV7-3 and TRBJ2-2; a possible D gene is TRBD2 (6 bases). This CDR3 comprises 17 residues. Trimming stripped 1 base from V and 0 bases from J, with 12 bases between. Germline V gene data show CDR1 as SGHTA and CDR2 as FQGTGA. This CDR3 is CASSLMARGANTGELFF. In DNA, the CDR3 is TGTGCCAGCAGCTTAATGGCGCGGGGAGCGAACACCGGGGAGCTGTTTTTT.

This chain joins TRBV14 and TRBJ2-7; D is uncertain. From germline, CDR1 is SGHDN and CDR2 FVKESK. This CDR3 has 13 amino acids. Trimming shortened V by 4 bases and J by 2 bases, and 9 bases separated the two germline ends. The CDR3 region has the DNA TGTGCCAGCAGCCCCTGGGCCACCTACGAGCAGTACTTC. Translating gives CASSPWATYEQYF.

This chain connects TRBV5-1 to TRBJ1-5, with TRBD1 matching over 8 bases. Unmatched junction bases numbered 6, after V lost 4 bases and J lost 3 bases. CDR1 and CDR2 from the germline V gene are SGHRS and YFSETQ. This CDR3 contains 15 residues. The DNA for the CDR3 is TGCGCCAGCAGCCCCCAGGGGGCTCTCAATCAGCCCCAGCATTTT. Protein: CASSPQGALNQPQHF. Looking up the rest from reference TRBV5-1 and TRBJ1-5 gives the full variable domain: KAGVTQTPRYLIKTRGQQVTLSCSPISGHRSVSWYQQTPGQGLQFLFEYFSETQRNKGNFPGRFSGRQFSNSRSEMNVSTLELGDSALYLCASSPQGALNQPQHFGDGTRLSIL.

This chain connects TRBV25-1 to TRBJ2-7, with 8 bases fitting TRBD1. The CDR3 consists of 15 residues. Germline values: CDR1 MGHDK, CDR2 SYGVNS. Germline trimming cut 4 bases from V and 3 bases from J; bases unmatched to any gene: 8. CDR3 protein: CASSGWTGSGYEQYF. CDR3 coding DNA: TGTGCCAGCAGTGGATGGACAGGGTCTGGCTACGAGCAGTACTTC.

The genes are TRBV5-1 and TRBJ2-1; 7 nucleotides line up with TRBD1. The trim removed 4 bases at V and 4 bases at J, leaving 5 bases unmatched. The CDR3 length is 14 residues. Germline loops: CDR1 SGHRS, CDR2 YFSETQ. The CDR3 here is CASSRTGSYNEQFF. The CDR3 DNA reads TGCGCCAGCAGCCGGACAGGCTCTTACAATGAGCAGTTCTTC.

The rearrangement links TRBV30 to TRBJ1-2; D is unresolved. Germline loops: CDR1 GTSNPN, CDR2 SVGIG (reference sequence). Trimming took 2 bases from V and 2 from J, leaving 9 bases between them. CDR3 length equals 13 residues. The CDR3 sequence: CAWSYSQNYGYTF. The DNA for the CDR3 is TGTGCCTGGAGTTATTCACAGAACTATGGCTACACCTTC.

The chain combines TRBV9 with TRBJ2-3; TRBD2 agrees at 10 bases. With V trimmed by 4 bases and J by 7 bases, 9 bases remained unmatched. This CDR3 spans 15 amino acids. Germline values: CDR1 SGDLS, CDR2 YYNGEE. The CDR3 here is CASSRIAGGLNTQYF. The CDR3 DNA is TGTGCCAGCAGCCGCATAGCGGGGGGACTGAATACGCAGTATTTT.

This rearrangement joins TRBV28 to TRBJ1-3; D gene unclear. The V end lost 6 bases, the J end lost 3 bases, and 15 bases lay between the germline ends. The CDR3 runs to 15 residues. CDR1 is MDHEN, CDR2 SYDVKM, per germline. For the CDR3, the DNA is TGTGCCAGCAGCCCTGAAGCTCCTATTGGAAACACCATATATTTT. It encodes CASSPEAPIGNTIYF.

This chain connects TRBV6-4 to TRBJ1-6, with a tentative D call TRBD1 (6 bases). From germline, CDR1 is MRHNA and CDR2 SNTAGT. This CDR3 spans 13 amino acids. Trimming left V 4 bases short and J 6 bases short, with 7 bases between. CDR3 sequence: CASSADSNSPLHF. The CDR3 nucleotides are TGTGCCAGCAGTGCGGACAGTAATTCACCCCTCCACTTT.

This CDR3 reads CASSPEGAYTEAFF. In DNA form, the CDR3 reads TGTGCCAGCTCACCGGAGGGGGCGTACACTGAAGCTTTCTTT. V is TRBV18 and J is TRBJ1-1, with 7 bases aligning to TRBD1. Germline lookup yields CDR1 KGHSH and CDR2 LQKENI. The CDR3 contains 14 residues. V was clipped by 3 bases and J by 3 bases; unmatched bases: 4.

This chain joins TRBV27 and TRBJ2-7; TRBD1 aligns across 10 bases. V lost 3 bases to trimming and J lost 7 bases; unmatched junction nucleotides: 21. This CDR3 comprises 19 residues. From germline, CDR1 is MNHEY and CDR2 SMNVEV (reference sequence). The CDR3 reads CASSFQLRDRGFPPREQYF. As DNA, the CDR3 is TGTGCCAGCAGTTTCCAACTCCGGGACAGGGGTTTCCCCCCTCGGGAGCAGTACTTC.

The chain is built from TRBV7-2 and TRBJ2-7, with a possible D match to TRBD1 (5 bases). CDR3 length: 16 amino acids. Trimming shortened V by 5 bases and J by 0 bases, and 17 bases separated the two germline ends. Germline V lookup: CDR1 SGHTA, CDR2 FQGNSA. The CDR3 sequence is CASSRRSQVISYEQYF. CDR3 nucleotides: TGTGCCAGCAGCCGAAGATCACAGGTTATCTCCTACGAGCAGTACTTC.

V and J are TRBV5-4 and TRBJ2-7; a weak D match, TRBD2 (7 bases). Germline V lookup: CDR1 SGHNT, CDR2 YYREEE (reference sequence). Trimming took off 4 bases at V and 0 bases at J, with 14 bases between the two ends. The CDR3 totals 15 residues. The CDR3 sequence is CASSPEGGSSYEQYF. CDR3 coding DNA: TGTGCCAGCAGCCCGGAGGGGGGGAGCTCCTACGAGCAGTACTTC.

V gene TRBV6-5 combines with J gene TRBJ2-3; 7 bases agree with TRBD2. Germline trimming cut 0 bases from V and 4 bases from J; bases unmatched to any gene: 7. The CDR3 sequence is 16 residues long. Germline lookup yields CDR1 MNHEY and CDR2 SVGAGI. CDR3 DNA sequence: TGTGCCAGCAGTTACTCGCCGGGAGGAGTCGCAGATACGCAGTATTTT. Residues: CASSYSPGGVADTQYF.

The chain employs TRBV6-1 and TRBJ1-5, with D maybe TRBD1 (5 bases). Per germline, CDR1 MNHNS and CDR2 SASEGT. V dropped 0 bases and J dropped 1 base, with 10 bases sitting between them. The CDR3 runs to 16 residues. CDR3 sequence reads: CASSEAGHGSNQPQHF. DNA for the CDR3: TGTGCCAGCAGTGAAGCTGGACACGGGAGCAATCAGCCCCAGCATTTT.

The chain has TRBV6-5 and TRBJ2-5; 11 bases fit TRBD1. The CDR3 spans 15 residues. Germline V gene lookup returns CDR1 MNHEY and CDR2 SVGAGI. V lost 6 bases and J lost 7; bases outside the gene matches: 10. CDR3 bases: TGTGCCAGCAGGGAGGGACAGGGGGATTTTTGGACCCAGTACTTC. This codes for CASREGQGDFWTQYF.

This sequence joins TRBV19 and TRBJ2-5, with D hard to call. Deletions cut 3 bases from V and 5 bases from J, with 16 bases between. Germline V gene sequence: CDR1 LNHDA, CDR2 SQIVND (reference sequence). The CDR3 loop spans 15 amino acids. CDR3 residues: CASSISRVQRETQYF. Here the CDR3 DNA reads TGTGCCAGTAGTATCTCACGGGTTCAGAGGGAGACCCAGTACTTC.